This T cell receptor (beta chain) was recovered during a study of Ad26.COV2.S vaccination and SARS-CoV-2 variants. Using immunoSEQ multiplex PCR, the repertoire was profiled, and TCRdb retains in-frame clones only, with some absent. The sample has 300,000 to 400,000 clones, approximately 90% seen once. This CDR3 spans 16 amino acids. Trimming took off 3 bases at V and 8 bases at J, with 21 bases between the two ends. Germline CDR1 is SGHVS and CDR2 is FNYEAQ. Whole-study results and caveats: Estimates derived from TCR breadth and depth analyses may have underestimated total T cell responses. It was found that vaccine and placebo recipients had similar non-spike TCR breadth. Placebo recipients showed lower spike-specific TCR breadth than vaccinees.

Turning to this clone: Its antigen is not identified.

This sequence was found in a human donor who had recovered from COVID-19. The genes are TRBV7-6 and TRBJ2-3; D may correspond to TRBD1 or TRBD2 (5 bases each). The input for sequencing was peripheral blood, taken after recovery from COVID-19. The CDR3 DNA sequence: TGTGCCAGCAGCTTTAGCGACGGGACCCCTGGGGGTACGCAGTATTTT. Its protein is CASSFSDGTPGGTQYF.